This TCR beta chain was captured in a study of PD-L1 blockade in urothelial cancer. Indicated time point: peripheral blood 6 weeks after treatment start. Locally advanced or metastatic urothelial carcinoma was present in patients. CDR1 is MRHNA and CDR2 is SNTAGT in the germline V gene. The V segment lost 6 bases and the J segment 3 bases; nucleotides outside the gene matches: 5. This CDR3 region has 14 residues. General study findings and limits: In blood at 3 weeks, tumor-associated clones expanded more among patients with durable benefit.

Repertoires were generated with immunoSEQ multiplex PCR, while TCRdb's copy carries only in-frame clones and drops some. Among 80,000 to 95,000 clones listed, 70% to 90% were seen once. As to this clone: Its matching antigen is unknown.

This material consisted of PBMCs, taken around atezolizumab (anti-PD-L1) treatment. The V call is TRBV6-4, the J call TRBJ2-3, with 8 nucleotides matching TRBD1. The sequence was obtained from a man between 65 and 80 years old with urothelial cancer. CDR3 sequence (DNA): TGTGCCAGCAGGAAGACAGGGGATACAGATACGCAGTATTTT. Translating it yields CASRKTGDTDTQYF.